A single T cell receptor (beta chain) is shown here with its context. The antigen remains unidentified. The source of the sample is a study of T cell responses to AZD1222 COVID-19 vaccine. Study-wide findings and caveats: Spike as a whole was targeted by vaccine-associated CD4 TCRs, dominant at 160-218 and 743-854. At baseline, seropositivity was found in only a handful of AZD1222 recipients. Among spike-specific TCRs, nearly half reportedly target unmutated variant regions.

Assay: immunoSEQ multiplex PCR; the TCRdb copy retains only in-frame clones and omits some. The data show 100,000 to 150,000 clones, with roughly 88% seen just once and about 5.6% held by the top ten. The V gene's germline CDR1 is SEHNR and CDR2 FQNEAQ (reference sequence). The ends were cut back, 5 bases at V and 2 bases at J, with 13 bases in the middle. The CDR3 is made up of 14 amino acids. The chain combines TRBV7-9 with TRBJ2-7; tentatively, D is TRBD2 (6 bases). This sequence was found in an adult in good health. Sequenced here: peripheral blood, sampled on day 0 of AZD1222 vaccination. The CDR3 loop reads CASSQEGLTYEQYF. CDR3 bases: TGTGCCAGCAGCCAGGAGGGACTTACCTACGAGCAGTACTTC.